The 25 T cell receptor beta chains below were found in one sample sequenced in a study of blood T cell repertoires in COVID-19. TCRdb keeps only in-frame clones here, not all; method: immunoSEQ multiplex PCR. The repertoire consists of a few hundred thousand clones, with roughly 89% occurring once and the leading ten covering approximately 4%. Sequencing was done on a sample of PBMCs or T cells enriched from blood (not recorded which). Receptor source: a woman aged 18 to 35 with acute COVID-19.

This clone came up once. The chain is built from TRBV6-1 and TRBJ1-1; 10 bases map to TRBD1. This CDR3 contains 14 residues. CDR1 is MNHNS, CDR2 SASEGT, per germline. Losses at the gene ends were 6 bases for V and 6 bases for J; bases not matched to a gene: 7. Here the CDR3 DNA reads TGTGCCAGCAGCCTGGGACAGGGGAGGGCTGAAGCTTTCTTT. Its protein product is CASSLGQGRAEAFF.

This chain connects TRBV6-5 to TRBJ2-7, with D unresolved. The CDR3 is 15 amino acids. Germline V gene data show CDR1 as MNHEY and CDR2 as SVGAGI. V lost 6 bases and J lost 2, with 17 bases in between. In DNA form, the CDR3 reads TGTGCCAGCAGACCCCTATGGCGGAGACCCTACGAGCAGTACTTC. Protein product: CASRPLWRRPYEQYF.

The genes are TRBV7-9 and TRBJ2-7, with D maybe TRBD1 (6 bases). With 3 bases removed from V and 6 bases from J, the gap between germline ends came to 15 bases. CDR1 is SEHNR, CDR2 FQNEAQ, per germline (reference sequence). There are 14 residues in the CDR3. The CDR3 region is CASSFIGRGSEQYF. The CDR3 DNA sequence: TGTGCCAGCAGCTTTATTGGCAGGGGCTCCGAGCAGTACTTC.

This clone was recorded only once. The rearrangement uses TRBV27 and TRBJ1-1; no definite D call. Germline V gene sequence: CDR1 MNHEY, CDR2 SMNVEV (reference sequence). V was pared by 3 bases and J by 3 bases, with 14 bases between. CDR3 length: 15 residues. CDR3 residues: CASSFSVFSDTEAFF. CDR3 nucleotides: TGTGCCAGCAGTTTTTCTGTGTTTTCGGACACTGAAGCTTTCTTT.

The gene calls are TRBV28 and TRBJ1-5; D is ambiguous. V was pared by 7 bases and J by 3 bases, with 7 bases between. Germline V gives CDR1 MDHEN, CDR2 SYDVKM. There are 12 residues in the CDR3. The CDR3 DNA follows: TGTGCCAGCATCTCTTTCAATCAGCCCCAGCATTTT. Translated: CASISFNQPQHF.

This rearrangement joins TRBV10-3 to TRBJ1-1; 7 nucleotides line up with TRBD1. Germline values: CDR1 ENHRY, CDR2 SYGVKD. There are 16 residues in the CDR3. With V trimmed by 7 bases and J by 0 bases, 11 bases remained unmatched. CDR3 amino acids: CAITTGRQNMNTEAFF. CDR3 sequence (DNA): TGTGCCATCACGACAGGGAGACAAAACATGAACACTGAAGCTTTCTTT.

The chain employs TRBV9 and TRBJ1-2; the match to TRBD1 covers 10 bases. Germline values: CDR1 SGDLS, CDR2 YYNGEE. This CDR3 is 14 amino acids long. J gave up 5 bases and V 3 bases, and 4 bases lay outside the gene matches. CDR3 sequence: CASSGDRGDYGYTF. The CDR3 bases are TGTGCCAGCAGCGGGGACAGGGGCGATTATGGCTACACCTTC.

In its sample, this clone was seen a few times. The chain carries TRBV19 and TRBJ2-2; D is possibly TRBD2 (6 bases). Between the trimmed V and J ends, which lost 3 bases and 13 bases, there was a span of 21 bases. In germline, CDR1 is LNHDA, CDR2 SQIVND (reference sequence). The CDR3 covers 15 residues. The CDR3 is CASSIERSALGGLFF. CDR3 DNA sequence: TGTGCCAGTAGTATTGAGCGGTCTGCGTTGGGAGGGCTGTTTTTT.

V gene TRBV13 combines with J gene TRBJ1-2, with TRBD1 matching 9 bases. CDR1 and CDR2 (germline): PRHDT, FYEKMQ (reference sequence). The ends lost 5 bases at V and 5 bases at J; junction bases unmatched: 6. The CDR3 extends over 14 amino acids. This CDR3 is CASSVGTGLYGYTF. The CDR3 DNA reads TGTGCCAGCAGCGTCGGGACAGGGCTTTATGGCTACACCTTC.

This clone was counted a few times. The chain employs TRBV11-2 and TRBJ2-3, with TRBD1 matching 12 bases. The length of the CDR3 is 17 residues. V was clipped by 3 bases and J by 4 bases; unmatched bases: 8. The germline V gene has CDR1 SGHAT and CDR2 FQNNGV. The CDR3 nucleotides read TGTGCCAGCAGCTTTAGGTTGGGACAGGGGGCTGCAGATACGCAGTATTTT. Protein sequence: CASSFRLGQGAADTQYF.

The chain joins TRBV4-1 to TRBJ1-5, with 7 nucleotides matching TRBD1. Germline CDR1 is MGHRA and CDR2 is YSYEKL. V lost 0 bases to trimming and J lost 3 bases; unmatched junction nucleotides: 5. The CDR3 is made up of 16 amino acids. The CDR3 region is CASSQDPGQLNQPQHF. The CDR3 bases are TGCGCCAGCAGCCAAGACCCGGGACAGCTCAATCAGCCCCAGCATTTT.

This sequence joins TRBV15 and TRBJ2-7; perhaps TRBD2 as D (5 bases). The germline V gene has CDR1 LNHNV and CDR2 YYDKDF (reference sequence). Trimming pared 0 bases from V and 3 bases from J, leaving 9 bases between. The CDR3 length is 14 residues. The CDR3 DNA reads as TGTGCCACCAGCAGAGATCCGGGGAACTACGAGCAGTACTTC. Its translation: CATSRDPGNYEQYF.

This chain joins TRBV30 and TRBJ2-7; 7 bases are shared with TRBD2. The CDR3 runs 13 residues. J lost 6 bases, V lost 5 bases, and 10 bases had no gene match. Germline CDR1 and CDR2: GTSNPN and SVGIG (reference sequence). CDR3 sequence: CAWSGTIGGEQYF. CDR3 nucleotides: TGTGCCTGGTCCGGGACTATCGGCGGCGAGCAGTACTTC.

V gene TRBV7-2 combines with J gene TRBJ1-3; no firm D call. Germline-derived CDR1 and CDR2 are SGHTA and FQGNSA. V lost 6 bases and J 0 bases, leaving 3 bases between the germline ends. This CDR3 spans 12 amino acids. Here the CDR3 DNA reads TGTGCCAGCAGTCGCTCTGGAAACACCATATATTTT. Encoded protein: CASSRSGNTIYF.

The genes are TRBV7-2 and TRBJ1-5; D possibly corresponds to TRBD1 (5 bases). The ends were cut back, 1 base at V and 11 bases at J, with 12 bases in the middle. The CDR3 covers 13 residues. Germline V gene lookup returns CDR1 SGHTA and CDR2 FQGNSA. CDR3 DNA sequence: TGTGCCAGCAGCTTAGACGGGACTGAGTCCCAGCATTTT. As protein: CASSLDGTESQHF.

The rearrangement joins TRBV29-1 to TRBJ1-5, with TRBD1 matching 8 bases. This CDR3 is built from 13 residues. Germline V lookup: CDR1 SQVTM, CDR2 ANQGSEA. V was clipped by 7 bases and J by 7 bases; unmatched bases: 9. CDR3 DNA: TGCAGCGCCCAACTACAGGGGGGCCAGCCCCAGCATTTT. Translation gives CSAQLQGGQPQHF.

The gene calls are TRBV7-2 and TRBJ2-2; D is unclear. Germline V gene sequence: CDR1 SGHTA, CDR2 FQGNSA. V was pared by 4 bases and J by 4 bases, with 19 bases between. This CDR3 has 17 amino acids. The CDR3 protein is CASSSTAATPGTGELFF. CDR3 sequence (DNA): TGTGCCAGCAGCTCAACCGCCGCCACTCCAGGCACCGGGGAGCTGTTTTTT.

The chain carries TRBV7-3 and TRBJ1-1; D ambiguous. CDR3 length: 14 amino acids. The V and J ends lost 6 bases and 9 bases respectively, with 20 bases between them. In germline, CDR1 is SGHTA, CDR2 FQGTGA. The CDR3 region is CASRTPNMGAQAFF. For the CDR3, the DNA is TGTGCCAGCAGGACTCCCAATATGGGAGCCCAAGCTTTCTTT.

The table lists this clone with a count of one. The V call is TRBV19, the J call TRBJ2-7; 12 nucleotides align to TRBD2. The V segment lost 6 bases and the J segment 5 bases; nucleotides outside the gene matches: 8. CDR1 is LNHDA, CDR2 SQIVND, per germline (reference sequence). CDR3 length: 15 amino acids. CDR3 region: CASSTLAGGPHEQYF. CDR3 nucleotide sequence: TGTGCCAGTAGCACTCTAGCGGGAGGGCCTCACGAGCAGTACTTC.

This sequence joins TRBV2 and TRBJ2-7; 14 bases agree with TRBD2. CDR3 length equals 18 residues. J was trimmed by 4 bases and V by 7 bases; bases with no gene match: 15. The germline CDR1 and CDR2 sequences are SNHLY and FYNNEI. The CDR3 is CASNGGTSGSSRRYEQYF. CDR3 coding DNA: TGTGCCAGCAACGGCGGGACTAGCGGGAGCTCCCGACGATACGAGCAGTACTTC.

V is TRBV19 and J is TRBJ2-7, with TRBD1 matching over 9 bases. Trimming removed 5 bases from V and 3 bases from J; junction bases left unmatched: 5. The CDR3 extends over 14 amino acids. Germline V gives CDR1 LNHDA, CDR2 SQIVND (reference sequence). CDR3 coding DNA: TGTGCCAGTAGTGAACAGGGGGCCGACTACGAGCAGTACTTC. Translated: CASSEQGADYEQYF. Full variable domain (rest looked up from reference TRBV19 and TRBJ2-7): DGGITQSPKYLFRKEGQNVTLSCEQNLNHDAMYWYRQDPGQGLRLIYYSQIVNDFQKGDIAEGYSVSREKKESFPLTVTSAQKNPTAFYLCASSEQGADYEQYFGPGTRLTVT.

CDR3 amino acids: CASRDRDSGGEKLFF. CDR3 nucleotides: TGTGCCAGTAGGGACAGGGATTCAGGAGGTGAAAAACTGTTTTTT. The chain is built from TRBV28 and TRBJ1-4, with TRBD1 matching over 9 bases. The germline V gene encodes CDR1 MDHEN and CDR2 SYDVKM. V lost 9 bases, J lost 7 bases, and 12 bases stayed unmatched. The CDR3 has 15 residues.

The chain recombines TRBV9 with TRBJ1-1; 7 bases agree with TRBD1. Germline V gives CDR1 SGDLS, CDR2 YYNGEE. This CDR3 spans 15 amino acids. Losses at the gene ends were 0 bases for V and 3 bases for J; bases not matched to a gene: 5. The CDR3 coding sequence is TGTGCCAGCAGCGTAGAGACAGGGCCGTACACTGAAGCTTTCTTT. The encoded protein is CASSVETGPYTEAFF.

The chain has TRBV5-1 and TRBJ2-5; no clear D. Trimming stripped 0 bases from V and 5 bases from J, with 17 bases between. CDR1 is SGHRS and CDR2 is YFSETQ in the germline V gene. The CDR3 covers 16 residues. The CDR3 coding sequence is TGCGCCAGCAGCTTGGGAGGATTAGCAGTGGCGGAGACCCAGTACTTC. This codes for CASSLGGLAVAETQYF.

V usage is TRBV6-5 and J usage is TRBJ1-2; D gene uncertain. Trimming took 5 bases from V and 6 from J, leaving 16 bases between them. This CDR3 has 14 residues. Germline-derived CDR1 and CDR2 are MNHEY and SVGAGI. The CDR3 nucleotides are TGTGCCAGCAGTCCTCCGGGGTCTCGGCATGGCTACACCTTC. It translates to CASSPPGSRHGYTF.